The 2 T cell receptor beta chains below come from one sample, sequenced in a study of cytomegalovirus exposure and HLA in healthy donors. Primers: 60 Vbeta forward and 13 Jbeta reverse. Libraries were prepared by immunoSEQ multiplex PCR; TCRdb keeps only in-frame clonotypes and omits some of them. The sample has some 150,000 clones; over 60% are singletons. Sequencing used PBMCs. The source of these receptors is a female donor in good health and CMV-seropositive.

This clone was seen a few times. CDR3 in DNA: TGTGCCAGCAGCTTGGTGGGACAGCAGTATGGCTACACCTTC. This encodes CASSLVGQQYGYTF. The chain recombines TRBV5-4 with TRBJ1-2, with 7 bases that match TRBD1. This CDR3 contains 14 residues. The J segment lost 5 bases and the V segment lost 0 bases, leaving 4 bases of the junction unmatched. CDR1 is SGHNT and CDR2 is YYREEE in the germline V gene (reference sequence).

The chain combines TRBV11-2 with TRBJ2-1; TRBD2 agrees at 7 bases. The CDR3 sequence is 15 residues long. The germline V gene encodes CDR1 SGHAT and CDR2 FQNNGV. J was trimmed by 0 bases and V by 8 bases; bases with no gene match: 7. The CDR3 coding sequence is TGTGCCAGCTCCCTACTAGCGAACTCCTACAATGAGCAGTTCTTC. It codes for CASSLLANSYNEQFF.